This T cell receptor (beta chain) is drawn from a study of T-cell memory formation after mild COVID-19. V lost 0 bases and J 1 base, leaving 11 bases between the germline ends. The CDR3 is 15 amino acids. Germline values: CDR1 DFQATT, CDR2 SNEGSKA (reference sequence). At least ten counts were recorded for this clonotype. Constant-segment primers served in 5'RACE that generated TCR alpha and TCR beta cDNA libraries bearing sample barcodes and UMIs. TCRdb reprocessed the 5' RACE reads with MiXCR, giving one entry per CDR3 protein. The data show roughly 350,000 distinct CDR3 sequences, roughly an eighth seen once.

The source material was PBMCs or a T cell subset sorted from them (not recorded which). This TCR came from a man aged 18-30 years who had mild COVID-19 (a few samples of this study predate the infection). Cell type and time point are not known. This chain links TRBV20-1 with TRBJ2-3, with D possibly being TRBD2 (6 bases). CDR3 nucleotides: TGCAGTGCTAGAGAACGGCGGGGCCGCACAGATACGCAGTATTTT. Amino acid sequence: CSARERRGRTDTQYF.